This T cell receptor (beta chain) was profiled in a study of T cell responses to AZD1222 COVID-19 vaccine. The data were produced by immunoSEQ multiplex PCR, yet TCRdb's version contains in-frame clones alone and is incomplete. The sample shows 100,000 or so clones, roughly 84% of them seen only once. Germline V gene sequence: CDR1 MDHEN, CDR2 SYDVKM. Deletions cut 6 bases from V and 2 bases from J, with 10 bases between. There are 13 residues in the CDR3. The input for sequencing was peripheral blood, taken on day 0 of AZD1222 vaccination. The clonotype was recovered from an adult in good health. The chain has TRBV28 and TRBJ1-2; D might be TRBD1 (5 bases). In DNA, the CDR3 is TGTGCCAGCAGGTTCCCAGGGAACTATGGCTACACCTTC. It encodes CASRFPGNYGYTF.